The present entry profiles one T cell receptor (beta chain) with its context. The antigen remains undetermined. Healthy HIV-negative adults with no recent acute infections or vaccinations were recruited as donors. How the authors handled the data: With immunoSEQ giving junction-only sequences and no quality scores, filtering differed. The table came from immunoSEQ multiplex PCR; TCRdb's copy has only in-frame clones and leaves some out. Clonal size and the V and J genes are those of that table, whereas D and trimming came from the DNA. The repertoire consists of some 490,000 clones, with approximately 78% occurring once and the leading ten covering about 11%. Germline CDR1 is KGHSH and CDR2 is LQKENI. V was pared by 3 bases and J by 1 base, with 19 bases between. This CDR3 is 18 amino acids long. The data originate from a study of shared clonotypes between healthy human individuals. General observations from the study: The sampled material consisted only of blood, and tissue repertoires are likely to differ.

The rearrangement joins TRBV18 to TRBJ2-1; a possible D gene is TRBD2 (6 bases). The sequenced material came from PBMCs. This TCR was recovered from a woman in her thirties or forties in good health. Some clones in this sample may be carry-over from other donors' samples. The CDR3 sequence: CASSPLLVAEGSYNEQFF. In nucleotides, the CDR3 is TGTGCCAGCTCACCCCTGTTGGTAGCGGAGGGGTCCTACAATGAGCAGTTCTTC.